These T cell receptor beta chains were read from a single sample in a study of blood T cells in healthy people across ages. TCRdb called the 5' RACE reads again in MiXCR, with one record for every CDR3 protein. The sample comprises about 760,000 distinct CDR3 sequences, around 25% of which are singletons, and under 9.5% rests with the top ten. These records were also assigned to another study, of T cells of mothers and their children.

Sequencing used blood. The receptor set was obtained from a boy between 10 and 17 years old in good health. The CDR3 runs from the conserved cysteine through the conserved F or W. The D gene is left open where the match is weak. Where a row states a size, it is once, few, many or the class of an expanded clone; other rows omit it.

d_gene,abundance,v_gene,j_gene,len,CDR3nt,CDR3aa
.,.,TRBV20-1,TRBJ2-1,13,TGCAGTGCTAGATATGTGGATGTGAATGAGCAGTTCTTC,CSARYVDVNEQFF
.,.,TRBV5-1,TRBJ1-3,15,TGCGCCAGCAGCCTGGACGTCCTCTCTGGAAACACCATATATTTT,CASSLDVLSGNTIYF
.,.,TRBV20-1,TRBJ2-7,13,TGCAGTGCTAGAGATCGGAACTCCTACGAGCAGTACTTC,CSARDRNSYEQYF
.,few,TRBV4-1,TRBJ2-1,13,TGCGCCAGCAGCCAAGGGGTTTCCAGTGAGCAGTTCTTC,CASSQGVSSEQFF
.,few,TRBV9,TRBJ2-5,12,TGTGCCAGCAGCGGGATGGGGGAGACCCAGTACTTC,CASSGMGETQYF
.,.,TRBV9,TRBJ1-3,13,TGTGCCAGCAGCAGAGGGTTCGGAAACACCATATATTTT,CASSRGFGNTIYF
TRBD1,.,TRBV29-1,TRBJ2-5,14,TGCAGCGTTGACAAGACAGGGTCCCAAGAGACCCAGTACTTC,CSVDKTGSQETQYF
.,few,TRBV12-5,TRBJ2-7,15,TGTGCTAGTGGTTTATCTCCGGGGGGCTCTTACGAGCAGTACTTC,CASGLSPGGSYEQYF
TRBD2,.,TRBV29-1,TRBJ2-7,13,TGCAGCGTTGAAGGCGGGAGTAAGCACGAGCAGTACTTC,CSVEGGSKHEQYF
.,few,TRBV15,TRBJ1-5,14,TGTGCCACCAGCAAGGACAGAGGCAATCAGCCCCAGCATTTT,CATSKDRGNQPQHF
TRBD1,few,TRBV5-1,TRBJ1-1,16,TGCGCCAGCAGCGAGGGACAGGGGTGGGAGGGCACTGAAGCTTTCTTT,CASSEGQGWEGTEAFF
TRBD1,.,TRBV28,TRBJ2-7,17,TGTGCCAGCAGTTTAATAGTAATGGGCAGGGGGACCTACGAGCAGTACTTC,CASSLIVMGRGTYEQYF
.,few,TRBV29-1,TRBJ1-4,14,TGCAGCGTTGGCTTCGGGACCTCGACTGAAAAACTGTTTTTT,CSVGFGTSTEKLFF
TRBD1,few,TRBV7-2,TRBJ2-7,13,TGTGCCAGCAGCTTAGACAGGGGCTCCGAGCAGTACTTC,CASSLDRGSEQYF
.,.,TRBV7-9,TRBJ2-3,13,TGTGCCAGCAGCGAACACGGAACAGATACGCAGTATTTT,CASSEHGTDTQYF
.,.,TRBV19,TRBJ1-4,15,TGTGCCAGTAAAGGGGCGCGAGGAGCTAATGAAAAACTGTTTTTT,CASKGARGANEKLFF
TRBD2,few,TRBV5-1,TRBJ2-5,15,TGCGCCAGCAGCTGGACTGGGACTAACCAAGAGACCCAGTACTTC,CASSWTGTNQETQYF
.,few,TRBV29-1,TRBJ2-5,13,TGCAGCGTTGAAATAAGCGTCCAAGAGACCCAGTACTTC,CSVEISVQETQYF
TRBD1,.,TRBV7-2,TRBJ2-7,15,TGTGCCAGCAGCTTATTCGCGACAGGGACCTACGAGCAGTACTTC,CASSLFATGTYEQYF
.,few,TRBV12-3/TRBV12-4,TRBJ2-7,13,TGTGCCAGCAGTTCAGGGGCCGGCTACGAGCAGTACTTC,CASSSGAGYEQYF
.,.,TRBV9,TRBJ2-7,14,TGTGCCAGCAGCGTAGGCCTCTCAAACTACGAGCAGTACTTC,CASSVGLSNYEQYF
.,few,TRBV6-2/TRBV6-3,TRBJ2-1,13,TGTGCCAGCAGTTACGGCGGGATCAATGAGCAGTTCTTC,CASSYGGINEQFF
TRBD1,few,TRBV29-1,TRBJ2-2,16,TGCAGCGTACCGGGACAGGGAAGGGGGAACACCGGGGAGCTGTTTTTT,CSVPGQGRGNTGELFF
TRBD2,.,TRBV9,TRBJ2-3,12,TGTGCCAGCAGCGTAGAAAGCGGGGGGCGGTATTTT,CASSVESGGRYF
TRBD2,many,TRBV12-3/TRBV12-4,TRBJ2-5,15,TGTGCCAGCAGTTTCGGTCTAGCGGATCAAGAGACCCAGTACTTC,CASSFGLADQETQYF
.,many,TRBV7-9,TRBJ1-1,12,TGTGCCAGCAGCTTAACAAACACTGAAGCTTTCTTT,CASSLTNTEAFF
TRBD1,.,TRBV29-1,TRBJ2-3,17,TGCAGCGTTGAATCCTCAGGACAGGCGGTTCCCACAGCTACGCAGTATTTT,CSVESSGQAVPTATQYF
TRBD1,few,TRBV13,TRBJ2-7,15,TGTGCCAGCAGCTTAGGCGCAGGGGGCTTCTACGAGCAGTACTTC,CASSLGAGGFYEQYF
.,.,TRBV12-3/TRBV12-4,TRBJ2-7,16,TGTGCCAGCAGTTTTACCGTAGAGATACAGGGCTACGAGCAGTACTTC,CASSFTVEIQGYEQYF
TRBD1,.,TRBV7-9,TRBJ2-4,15,TGTGCCAGCCTATCCGACCGGGACAGCCAAAACATTCAGTACTTC,CASLSDRDSQNIQYF
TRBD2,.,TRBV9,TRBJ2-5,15,TGTGCCAGCAGCGGGGGGACTAGCGGGAGGGAGACCCAGTACTTC,CASSGGTSGRETQYF
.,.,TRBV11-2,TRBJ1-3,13,TGTGCCAGCAGCCCCGCGGGATTTAACACCATATATTTT,CASSPAGFNTIYF
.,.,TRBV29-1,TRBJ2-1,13,TGCAGCGCCTTCTCGACTAGACTCATGACGCAGTTCTTC,CSAFSTRLMTQFF
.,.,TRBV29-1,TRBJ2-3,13,TGCAGCGTTGTATGGGGGGCGGGAGATACGCAGTATTTT,CSVVWGAGDTQYF
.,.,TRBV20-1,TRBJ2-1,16,TGCAGTGCTATACCTCAGAGGGGCGGGTGGCGGGATGAGCAGTTCTTC,CSAIPQRGGWRDEQFF
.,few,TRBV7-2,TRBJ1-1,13,TGTGCCAGCAGCACCCGCAGGAACACTGAAGCTTTCTTT,CASSTRRNTEAFF
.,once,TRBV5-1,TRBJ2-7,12,TGCGCCAGCAGCTTAGTAAACCACGAGCAGTACTTC,CASSLVNHEQYF
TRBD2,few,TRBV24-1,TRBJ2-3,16,TGTGCCACCAGTGGTCTAGCGGGAGGAAACACAGATACGCAGTATTTT,CATSGLAGGNTDTQYF
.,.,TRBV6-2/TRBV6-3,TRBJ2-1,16,TGTGCCAGCAGTTTAGAGGCGGTAGGCTCCTACAATGAGCAGTTCTTC,CASSLEAVGSYNEQFF
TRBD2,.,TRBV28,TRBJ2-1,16,TGTGCCAGCAGTCACTATAGCGGGAGGACCGCCAATGAGCAGTTCTTC,CASSHYSGRTANEQFF
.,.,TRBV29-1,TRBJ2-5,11,TGCAGCGTTGGGGTCTTGAGGGAGCAGTACTTC,CSVGVLREQYF